The entry below gives a single T cell receptor beta chain sequence along with its context. The antigen is unknown. The sample contains more than one DNA sequence encoding this CDR3. These data originate in a study of shared clonotypes between healthy human individuals. Turning to the study itself: CD4 naive cells filled three plates per donor, CD4 memory three, CD8 naive two and CD8 memory one.

Sorted-subset replicate PCR reactions contained roughly 200 ng DNA, corresponding to 29,000 or so T cell genomes. Clones were sequenced by immunoSEQ multiplex PCR, and TCRdb holds only the in-frame ones, with some missing. Among 700,000 or so clones listed, roughly 78% were seen once. General study findings and limits: It was anticipated that sequencing depth would influence how many clonotypes donors shared. In general, naive subsets displayed greater estimated richness than memory subsets did.

This TCR derives from a woman in her thirties in good health. The sequenced sample consisted of memory CD4+ T cells sorted from blood. Sample subset: CD45RA-negative fraction.

The chain's CDR3 is CASSLPGGREETQYF. DNA for the CDR3: TGTGCCAGCAGCTTGCCGGGCGGGAGAGAGGAGACCCAGTACTTC. The rearrangement uses TRBV5-6 and TRBJ2-5; the match to TRBD2 covers 7 bases. Germline V gene data show CDR1 as SGHDT and CDR2 as YYEEEE. The CDR3 runs to 15 residues. The ends lost 1 base at V and 5 bases at J; junction bases unmatched: 8.